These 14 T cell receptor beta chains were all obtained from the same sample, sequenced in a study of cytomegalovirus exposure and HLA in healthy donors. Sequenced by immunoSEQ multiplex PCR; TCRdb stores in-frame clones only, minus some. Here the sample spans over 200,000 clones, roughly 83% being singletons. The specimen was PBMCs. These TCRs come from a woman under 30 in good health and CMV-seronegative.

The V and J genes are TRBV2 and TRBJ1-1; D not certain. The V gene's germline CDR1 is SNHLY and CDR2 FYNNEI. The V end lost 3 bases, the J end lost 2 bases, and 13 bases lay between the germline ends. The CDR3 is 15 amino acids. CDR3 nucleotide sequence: TGTGCCAGCAGTGATGTACAGCCGTATAACACTGAAGCTTTCTTT. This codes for CASSDVQPYNTEAFF.

In DNA, the CDR3 is TGTGCCAGCAGTTTCAGGGGGGGGGAAGGCTACGAGCAGTACTTC. It specifies CASSFRGGEGYEQYF. The J gene is TRBJ2-7, the V gene TRBV27, with D perhaps matching TRBD1 or TRBD2 (7 bases each). The CDR3 is 15 amino acids. V was trimmed by 3 bases and J by 3 bases, leaving 15 bases between them. Germline V gene data show CDR1 as MNHEY and CDR2 as SMNVEV (reference sequence).

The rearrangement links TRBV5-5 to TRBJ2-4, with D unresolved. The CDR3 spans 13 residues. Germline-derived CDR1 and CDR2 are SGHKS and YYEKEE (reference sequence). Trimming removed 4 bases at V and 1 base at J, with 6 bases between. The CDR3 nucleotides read TGTGCCAGCAGCCCGGAGGCCAAAAACATTCAGTACTTC. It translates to CASSPEAKNIQYF.

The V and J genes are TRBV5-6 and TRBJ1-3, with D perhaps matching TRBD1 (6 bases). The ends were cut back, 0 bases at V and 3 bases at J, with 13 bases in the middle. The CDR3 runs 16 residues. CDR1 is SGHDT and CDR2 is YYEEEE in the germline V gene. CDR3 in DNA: TGTGCCAGCAGCTTGGCCGGGGGGCTTCGTGGAAACACCATATATTTT. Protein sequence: CASSLAGGLRGNTIYF.

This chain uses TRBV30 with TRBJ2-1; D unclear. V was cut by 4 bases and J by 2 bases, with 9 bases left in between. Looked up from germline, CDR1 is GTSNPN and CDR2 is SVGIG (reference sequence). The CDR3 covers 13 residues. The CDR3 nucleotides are TGTGCCTGGATCCACGACACCTACAATGAGCAGTTCTTC. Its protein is CAWIHDTYNEQFF.

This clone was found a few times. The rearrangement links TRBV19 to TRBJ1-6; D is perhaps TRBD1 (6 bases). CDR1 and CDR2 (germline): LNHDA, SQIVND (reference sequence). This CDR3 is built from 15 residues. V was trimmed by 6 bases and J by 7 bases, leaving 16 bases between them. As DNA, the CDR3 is TGTGCCAGTAGCAACTCACAGGGTCGGAATTCACCCCTCCACTTT. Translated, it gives CASSNSQGRNSPLHF.

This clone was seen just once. CDR3 coding DNA: TGTGCCAGCAGCGTAGCTTTAGGGCAAGAGACCCAGTACTTC. This codes for CASSVALGQETQYF. The J gene is TRBJ2-5, the V gene TRBV9; D is ambiguous. Trimming took off 0 bases at V and 2 bases at J, with 8 bases between the two ends. This CDR3 comprises 14 residues. The V gene's germline CDR1 is SGDLS and CDR2 YYNGEE.

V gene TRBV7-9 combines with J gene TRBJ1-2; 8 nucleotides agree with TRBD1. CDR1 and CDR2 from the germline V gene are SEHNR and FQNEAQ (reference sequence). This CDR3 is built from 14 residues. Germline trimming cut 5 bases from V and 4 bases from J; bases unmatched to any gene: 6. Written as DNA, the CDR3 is TGTGCCAGCAGCGCGACAGGGGTGGCCTATGGCTACACCTTC. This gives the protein CASSATGVAYGYTF.

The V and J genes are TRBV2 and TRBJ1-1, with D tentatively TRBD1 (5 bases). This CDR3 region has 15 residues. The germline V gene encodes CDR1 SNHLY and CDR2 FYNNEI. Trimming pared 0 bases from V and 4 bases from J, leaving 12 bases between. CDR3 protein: CASSEALIGGTEAFF. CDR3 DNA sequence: TGTGCCAGCAGTGAAGCGCTTATCGGGGGCACTGAAGCTTTCTTT.

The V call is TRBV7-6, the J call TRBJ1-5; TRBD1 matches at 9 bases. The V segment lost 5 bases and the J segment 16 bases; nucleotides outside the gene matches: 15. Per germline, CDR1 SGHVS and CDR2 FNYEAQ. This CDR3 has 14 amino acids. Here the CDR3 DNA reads TGTGCCAGCAGCCCAGTCACAGGGGGCTCTGGGCTCCATTTT. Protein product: CASSPVTGGSGLHF. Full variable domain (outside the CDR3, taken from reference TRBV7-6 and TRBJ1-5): GAGVSQSPRYKVTKRGQDVALRCDPISGHVSLYWYRQALGQGPEFLTYFNYEAQQDKSGLPNDRFSAERPEGSISTLTIQRTEQRDSAMYRCASSPVTGGSGLHFGDGTRLSIL.

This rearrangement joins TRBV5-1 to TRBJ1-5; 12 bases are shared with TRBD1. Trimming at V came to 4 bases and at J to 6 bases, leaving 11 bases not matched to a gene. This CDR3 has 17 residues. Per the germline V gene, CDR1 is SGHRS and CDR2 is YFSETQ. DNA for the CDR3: TGCGCCAGCAGCCCGGGACAGGGGGCGCAAGTTGGTCAGCCCCAGCATTTT. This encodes CASSPGQGAQVGQPQHF.

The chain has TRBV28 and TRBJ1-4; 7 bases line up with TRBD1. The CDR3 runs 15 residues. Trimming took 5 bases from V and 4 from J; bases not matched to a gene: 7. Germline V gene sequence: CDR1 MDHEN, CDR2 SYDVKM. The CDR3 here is CASSVTGASNEKLFF. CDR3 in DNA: TGTGCCAGCAGTGTAACAGGGGCTAGTAATGAAAAACTGTTTTTT.

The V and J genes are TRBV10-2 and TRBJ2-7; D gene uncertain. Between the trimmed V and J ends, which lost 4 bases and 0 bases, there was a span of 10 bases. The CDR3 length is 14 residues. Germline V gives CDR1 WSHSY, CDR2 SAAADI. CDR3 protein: CASSVGYPSYEQYF. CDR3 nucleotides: TGCGCCAGCAGTGTAGGTTACCCCTCCTACGAGCAGTACTTC.

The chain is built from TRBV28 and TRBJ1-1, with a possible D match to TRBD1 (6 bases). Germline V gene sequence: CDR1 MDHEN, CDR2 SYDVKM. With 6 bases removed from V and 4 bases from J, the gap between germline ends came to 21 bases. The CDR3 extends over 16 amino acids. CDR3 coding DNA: TGTGCCAGCAGCCCTCTCGTGGCAAGGGGGGTCACTGAAGCTTTCTTT. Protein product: CASSPLVARGVTEAFF. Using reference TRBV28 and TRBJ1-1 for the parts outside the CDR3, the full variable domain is DVKVTQSSRYLVKRTGEKVFLECVQDMDHENMFWYRQDPGLGLRLIYFSYDVKMKEKGDIPEGYSVSREKKERFSLILESASTNQTSMYLCASSPLVARGVTEAFFGQGTRLTVV.